The 25 T cell receptor beta chains below all came from one sample that was sequenced in a study of metastatic and nonmetastatic thyroid tumors. Until they underwent thyroid surgery, no patient had received any treatment. TCRdb re-called the PCR reads via MiXCR. Of about 12,000 clones in the sample, roughly 31% were seen once. The sequenced material came from tumor tissue. These receptors all stem from a male donor with papillary thyroid cancer or a benign thyroid nodule (not recorded which). Some clones in this sample may be carry-over from other donors' samples.

By share, this clone ranks as medium-sized. V gene TRBV20-1 combines with J gene TRBJ2-7; 7 bases align to TRBD1. From germline, CDR1 is DFQATT and CDR2 SNEGSKA (reference sequence). V shed 0 bases, J shed 4 bases, and the junction held 6 bases outside the gene matches. CDR3 length: 14 residues. CDR3 sequence: CSARDATGIYEQYF. The CDR3 DNA reads TGCAGTGCTAGAGATGCGACAGGGATATACGAGCAGTACTTC.

The V call is TRBV20-1, the J call TRBJ2-2; 7 bases map to TRBD1. CDR1 is DFQATT, CDR2 SNEGSKA, per germline (reference sequence). The V segment lost 1 base and the J segment 1 base; nucleotides outside the gene matches: 0. The CDR3 spans 14 residues. The CDR3 DNA follows: TGCAGTGCTAGAGGGACAGGGAACACCGGGGAGCTGTTTTTT. Encoded protein: CSARGTGNTGELFF.

The table lists this clone with many counts. The chain links TRBV15 to TRBJ1-2, with a weak D call TRBD1 (6 bases). V lost 5 bases to trimming and J lost 5 bases, with 18 bases between them. Germline-derived CDR1 and CDR2 are LNHNV and YYDKDF (reference sequence). The CDR3 consists of 15 residues. The CDR3: CATSHEGGRGYGYTF. CDR3 DNA: TGTGCCACCAGCCACGAGGGGGGGCGCGGGTATGGCTACACCTTC.

The V gene is TRBV28, the J gene TRBJ1-1, with TRBD1 matching 8 bases. CDR3 length equals 15 residues. V lost 3 bases and J lost 5; bases outside the gene matches: 8. Germline V CDR1 and CDR2: MDHEN, SYDVKM. CDR3 coding DNA: TGTGCCAGCAGTTTTCAAACAGGGGGAGGTACTGAAGCTTTCTTT. Its translation: CASSFQTGGGTEAFF.

This clone is labeled as medium-sized (0.01 to 0.1%). The V and J genes are TRBV29-1 and TRBJ1-5, with 7 bases identical to TRBD1. V lost 5 bases to trimming and J lost 5 bases; unmatched junction nucleotides: 3. This CDR3 has 12 amino acids. Germline V lookup: CDR1 SQVTM, CDR2 ANQGSEA. This CDR3 reads CSVRQGDQPQHF. The DNA of the CDR3 is TGCAGCGTTAGGCAGGGGGATCAGCCCCAGCATTTT. The entire variable domain, with the rest obtained from reference TRBV29-1 and TRBJ1-5, is as follows: SAVISQKPSRDICQRGTSLTIQCQVDSQVTMMFWYRQQPGQSLTLIATANQGSEATYESGFVIDKFPISRPNLTFSTLTVSNMSPEDSSIYLCSVRQGDQPQHFGDGTRLSIL.

This clone turned up a few times. This chain connects TRBV7-3 to TRBJ2-7; D gene unclear. The CDR3 runs 14 residues. Trimming pared 1 base from V and 2 bases from J, leaving 9 bases between. CDR1 is SGHTA, CDR2 FQGTGA, per germline. CDR3 coding DNA: TGTGCCAGCAGCTTAAATCCGGGCACCTACGAGCAGTACTTC. This codes for CASSLNPGTYEQYF.

This clone was detected only a few times. This chain connects TRBV6-2 or TRBV6-3 to TRBJ1-5; D gene uncertain. This CDR3 has 13 residues. CDR1 is MNHEY and CDR2 is SVGEGT in the germline V gene. Trimming pared 2 bases from V and 5 bases from J, leaving 7 bases between. The CDR3 is CASSYNIYQPQHF. The DNA of the CDR3 is TGTGCCAGCAGTTACAACATCTATCAGCCCCAGCATTTT.

This clone was counted at least ten times. This rearrangement joins TRBV29-1 to TRBJ2-1; D might be TRBD2 (6 bases). Deletions cut 7 bases from V and 8 bases from J, with 27 bases between. This CDR3 is built from 16 residues. From germline, CDR1 is SQVTM and CDR2 ANQGSEA. The CDR3 sequence: CSAQKNRKLPGDEQFF. The CDR3 DNA reads as TGCAGCGCCCAAAAAAACCGCAAACTTCCGGGAGATGAGCAGTTCTTC.

This clone is deemed medium-sized. The chain employs TRBV7-3 and TRBJ2-3; possibly TRBD2 for D (5 bases). V was cut by 3 bases and J by 2 bases, with 12 bases left in between. The germline V gene has CDR1 SGHTA and CDR2 FQGTGA. This CDR3 spans 15 amino acids. DNA for the CDR3: TGTGCCAGCAGCTTTTCGGGGATTAACACAGATACGCAGTATTTT. This sequence encodes CASSFSGINTDTQYF.

This sequence joins TRBV9 and TRBJ2-2, with D uncertain. Germline V gene data show CDR1 as SGDLS and CDR2 as YYNGEE. With 0 bases removed from V and 6 bases from J, the gap between germline ends came to 6 bases. CDR3 length: 13 residues. CDR3 DNA: TGTGCCAGCAGCGTAGGGGATGCCGGGGAGCTGTTTTTT. Translated, it gives CASSVGDAGELFF. The whole variable domain, filled in from reference TRBV9 and TRBJ2-2, reads DSGVTQTPKHLITATGQRVTLRCSPRSGDLSVYWYQQSLDQGLQFLIQYYNGEERAKGNILERFSAQQFPDLHSELNLSSLELGDSALYFCASSVGDAGELFFGEGSRLTVL.

This clone was detected ten times or more. A clone one base away is much larger, so this may be a read error. The chain uses TRBV13 and TRBJ1-2, with 7 bases lining up with TRBD1. The germline gives CDR1 PRHDT, CDR2 FYEKMQ (reference sequence). V gave up 2 bases and J gave up 7 bases; unmatched junction bases: 4. This CDR3 spans 13 amino acids. The chain's CDR3 is CASSLRGQCGYTF. The CDR3 region has the DNA TGTGCCAGCAGCTTAAGGGGGCAGTGTGGCTACACCTTC.

This sequence joins TRBV11-2 and TRBJ2-7; 10 bases match TRBD2. CDR3 length: 16 amino acids. Unmatched junction bases numbered 7, after V lost 5 bases and J lost 0 bases. The germline V gene has CDR1 SGHAT and CDR2 FQNNGV. CDR3 residues: CASSATSGTISYEQYF. The CDR3, as DNA: TGTGCCAGCAGCGCAACTAGCGGGACGATCTCCTACGAGCAGTACTTC.

This clone ranks as medium-sized (0.01 to 0.1%). The chain joins TRBV7-3 to TRBJ2-1; 7 bases align to TRBD1. After removal of 1 base from V and 5 bases from J, the junction contained 5 bases not matched to a gene. CDR3 length: 15 residues. Germline-derived CDR1 and CDR2 are SGHTA and FQGTGA. The CDR3: CASSLRQGLNNEQFF. The CDR3 nucleotides are TGTGCCAGCAGCTTAAGACAGGGATTAAACAATGAGCAGTTCTTC. Combining the CDR3 with reference TRBV7-3 and TRBJ2-1 gives the whole variable domain GAGVSQTPSNKVTEKGKYVELRCDPISGHTALYWYRQSLGQGPEFLIYFQGTGAADDSGLPNDRFFAVRPEGSVSTLKIQRTERGDSAVYLCASSLRQGLNNEQFFGPGTRLTVL.

This clone is medium-sized in the sample. The genes are TRBV6-2 or TRBV6-3 and TRBJ2-3, with D possibly TRBD1 on 6 matching bases. Germline assignment: CDR1 MNHEY and CDR2 SVGEGT. Between the trimmed V and J ends, which lost 0 bases and 4 bases, there was a span of 14 bases. This CDR3 has 16 residues. The CDR3 loop is CASSYSTRGSSDTQYF. The CDR3 nucleotides are TGTGCCAGCAGTTACTCGACCAGGGGTTCTTCAGATACGCAGTATTTT.

The chain combines TRBV2 with TRBJ1-4; D might be TRBD1 (6 bases). The germline V gene encodes CDR1 SNHLY and CDR2 FYNNEI. This CDR3 is 15 amino acids long. V dropped 6 bases and J dropped 8 bases, with 19 bases sitting between them. In nucleotides, the CDR3 is TGTGCCAGCAGGGAAACAGGGCAACCGGGGGAAAAACTGTTTTTT. Residues: CASRETGQPGEKLFF.

This clone is medium-sized by share. J is TRBJ1-2 and V is TRBV20-1; 7 bases align to TRBD1. The CDR3 is made up of 14 amino acids. The germline gives CDR1 DFQATT, CDR2 SNEGSKA (reference sequence). With V trimmed by 4 bases and J by 7 bases, 12 bases remained unmatched. CDR3 sequence (DNA): TGCAGTGCTATCCCTAAACAGGGGTTGAGTGGCTACACCTTC. Translating gives CSAIPKQGLSGYTF.

In its sample, this clone ranks as medium-sized. J is TRBJ2-7 and V is TRBV12-3 or TRBV12-4, with D unresolved. V lost 0 bases and J lost 2, with 2 bases in between. The CDR3 spans 12 residues. The CDR3 coding sequence is TGTGCCAGCAGTTTAGCGCCCTACGAGCAGTACTTC. It is translated as CASSLAPYEQYF.

Regarding this clone: The junction departs from germline at one end; a sequencing error may be responsible. The rearrangement joins TRBV11-1 to TRBJ2-1; 10 bases map to TRBD2. Germline lookup yields CDR1 SGHAT and CDR2 FQDESV (reference sequence). This CDR3 is 15 amino acids long. The CDR3 region has the DNA TGTGGCAGCAGCCGACTAGCGGGTGGGCTCAGTGAGCAGTTCTTC. Its translation: CGSSRLAGGLSEQFF.

This clone is labeled as large. This chain connects TRBV12-3 or TRBV12-4 to TRBJ2-1, with D maybe TRBD1 (6 bases). This CDR3 comprises 15 residues. V shed 3 bases and J shed 2 bases, with 11 bases lying between them. The CDR3 DNA reads as TGTGCCAGCAGTTTCGGGACACCACCCTACAATGAGCAGTTCTTC. This translates into CASSFGTPPYNEQFF.

J is TRBJ2-5 and V is TRBV7-2, with 9 bases that match TRBD2. Trimming removed 1 base from V and 1 base from J; junction bases left unmatched: 4. The CDR3 is 16 residues long. Germline V lookup: CDR1 SGHTA, CDR2 FQGNSA. CDR3 nucleotides: TGTGCCAGCAGCTTAGGGGGCGGGGGGGCCCAAGAGACCCAGTACTTC. Protein sequence: CASSLGGGGAQETQYF.

This clone ranks as medium-sized. This chain uses TRBV2 with TRBJ2-7; D is perhaps TRBD1 or TRBD2 (5 bases each). There are 14 residues in the CDR3. The V gene's germline CDR1 is SNHLY and CDR2 FYNNEI. V lost 4 bases, J lost 3 bases, and 13 bases lay in between. The CDR3 coding sequence is TGTGCCAGCAGTGTATCGGGACGGTACTACGAGCAGTACTTC. Translating gives CASSVSGRYYEQYF.

The genes are TRBV5-5 and TRBJ2-7, with 10 positions matching TRBD1. The germline gives CDR1 SGHKS, CDR2 YYEKEE (reference sequence). The CDR3 spans 14 residues. Trimming at V came to 4 bases and at J to 4 bases, leaving 5 bases not matched to a gene. The CDR3 here is CASSVGQGFYEQYF. CDR3 DNA sequence: TGTGCCAGCAGCGTGGGACAGGGGTTTTACGAGCAGTACTTC.

This clone was observed at least ten times. The chain combines TRBV5-4 with TRBJ2-1, with TRBD1 as a possible D gene (5 bases). Germline CDR1 and CDR2: SGHNT and YYREEE (reference sequence). V lost 4 bases and J lost 4, with 15 bases in between. The CDR3 is 15 amino acids. CDR3 nucleotides: TGTGCCAGCAGCCCTTTTCAGGGTGAATACAATGAGCAGTTCTTC. It yields the protein CASSPFQGEYNEQFF.

The gene calls are TRBV5-1 and TRBJ1-2; D is perhaps TRBD1 (5 bases). Germline values: CDR1 SGHRS, CDR2 YFSETQ. Trimming took off 0 bases at V and 7 bases at J, with 16 bases between the two ends. The CDR3 consists of 15 residues. CDR3 region: CASSLERRGTFGYTF. The DNA for the CDR3 is TGCGCCAGCAGCTTGGAACGGAGAGGGACGTTTGGCTACACCTTC.

Sample share makes this clone medium-sized. V usage is TRBV2 and J usage is TRBJ2-7; 9 bases fit TRBD2. The V segment lost 8 bases and the J segment 6 bases; nucleotides outside the gene matches: 8. The CDR3 is 13 amino acids. Germline V gives CDR1 SNHLY, CDR2 FYNNEI. In DNA, the CDR3 is TGTGCCAGCCTAGCGGGACAGTGGGTCGAGCAGTACTTC. It codes for CASLAGQWVEQYF.